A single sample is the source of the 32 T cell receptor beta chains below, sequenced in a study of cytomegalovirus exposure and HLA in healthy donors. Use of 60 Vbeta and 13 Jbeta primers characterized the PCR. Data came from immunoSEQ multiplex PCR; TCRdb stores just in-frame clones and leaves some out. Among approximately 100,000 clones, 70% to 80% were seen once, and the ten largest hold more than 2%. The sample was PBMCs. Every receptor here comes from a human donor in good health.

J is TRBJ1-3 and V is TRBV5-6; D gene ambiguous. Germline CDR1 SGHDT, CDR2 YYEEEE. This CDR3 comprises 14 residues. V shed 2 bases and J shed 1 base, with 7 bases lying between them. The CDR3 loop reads CASSFGRSGNTIYF. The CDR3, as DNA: TGTGCCAGCAGCTTCGGCAGGTCTGGAAACACCATATATTTT.

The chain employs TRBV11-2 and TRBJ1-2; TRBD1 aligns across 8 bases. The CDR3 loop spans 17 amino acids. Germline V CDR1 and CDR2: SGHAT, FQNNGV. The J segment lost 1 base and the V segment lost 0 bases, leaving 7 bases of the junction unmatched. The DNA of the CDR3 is TGTGCCAGCAGCTTAGATCCTGCAGGGGGCGATAACTATGGCTACACCTTC. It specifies CASSLDPAGGDNYGYTF.

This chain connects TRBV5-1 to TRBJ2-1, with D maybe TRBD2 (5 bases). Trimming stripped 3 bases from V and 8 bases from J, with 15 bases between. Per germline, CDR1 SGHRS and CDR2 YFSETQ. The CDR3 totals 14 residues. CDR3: CASSWSGRVDEQFF. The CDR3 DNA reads TGCGCCAGCAGCTGGAGCGGAAGGGTGGATGAGCAGTTCTTC.

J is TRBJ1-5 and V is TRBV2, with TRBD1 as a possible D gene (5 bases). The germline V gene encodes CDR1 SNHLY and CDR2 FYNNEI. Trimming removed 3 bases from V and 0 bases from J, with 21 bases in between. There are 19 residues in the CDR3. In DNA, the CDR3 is TGTGCCAGCAGTGAGAGGACGAGTCGACAGAGGTATAGCAATCAGCCCCAGCATTTT. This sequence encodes CASSERTSRQRYSNQPQHF.

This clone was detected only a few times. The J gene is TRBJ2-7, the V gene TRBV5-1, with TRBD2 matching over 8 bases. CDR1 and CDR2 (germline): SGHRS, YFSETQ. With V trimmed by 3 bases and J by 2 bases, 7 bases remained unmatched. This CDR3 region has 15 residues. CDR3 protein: CASSYFGGGPYEQYF. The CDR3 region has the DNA TGCGCCAGCAGCTATTTCGGGGGGGGTCCCTACGAGCAGTACTTC.

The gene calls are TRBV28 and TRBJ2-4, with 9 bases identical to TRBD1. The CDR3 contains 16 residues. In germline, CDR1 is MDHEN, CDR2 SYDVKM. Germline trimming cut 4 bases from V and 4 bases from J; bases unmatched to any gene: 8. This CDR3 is CASSSTRGQGKNIQYF. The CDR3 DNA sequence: TGTGCCAGCAGTTCTACTAGGGGACAGGGAAAAAACATTCAGTACTTC.

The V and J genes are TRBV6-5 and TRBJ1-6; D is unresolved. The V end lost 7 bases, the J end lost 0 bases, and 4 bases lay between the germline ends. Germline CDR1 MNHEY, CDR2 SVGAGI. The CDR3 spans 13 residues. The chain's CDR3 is CASTNSYNSPLHF. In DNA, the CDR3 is TGTGCCAGCACCAACTCCTATAATTCACCCCTCCACTTT.

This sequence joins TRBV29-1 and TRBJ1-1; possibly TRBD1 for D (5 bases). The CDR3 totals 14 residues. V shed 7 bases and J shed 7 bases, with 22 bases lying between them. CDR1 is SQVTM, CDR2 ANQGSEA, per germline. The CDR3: CSARVHTGSFEAFF. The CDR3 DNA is TGCAGCGCCCGCGTACACACAGGCAGCTTTGAAGCTTTCTTT.

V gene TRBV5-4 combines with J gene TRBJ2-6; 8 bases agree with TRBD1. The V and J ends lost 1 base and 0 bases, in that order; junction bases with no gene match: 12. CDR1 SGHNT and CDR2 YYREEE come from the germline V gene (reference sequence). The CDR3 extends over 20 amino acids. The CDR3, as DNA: TGTGCCAGCAGCTTGCCCCTAGGACAGGGTCGTAGCTCTGGGGCCAACGTCCTGACTTTC. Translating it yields CASSLPLGQGRSSGANVLTF.

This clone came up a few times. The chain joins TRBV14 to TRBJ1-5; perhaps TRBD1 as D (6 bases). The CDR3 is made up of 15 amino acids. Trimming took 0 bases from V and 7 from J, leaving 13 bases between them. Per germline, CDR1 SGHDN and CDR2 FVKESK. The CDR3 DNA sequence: TGTGCCAGCAGCCAAGATCAAGGGGGTAGACAGCCCCAGCATTTT. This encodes CASSQDQGGRQPQHF.

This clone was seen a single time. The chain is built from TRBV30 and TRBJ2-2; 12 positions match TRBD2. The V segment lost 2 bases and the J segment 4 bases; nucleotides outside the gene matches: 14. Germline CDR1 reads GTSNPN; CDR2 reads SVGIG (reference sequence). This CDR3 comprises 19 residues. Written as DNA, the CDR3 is TGTGCCTGGAGTCCTTATCTAGCGGGGGGGCAAGTCAGCACCGGGGAGCTGTTTTTT. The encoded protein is CAWSPYLAGGQVSTGELFF.

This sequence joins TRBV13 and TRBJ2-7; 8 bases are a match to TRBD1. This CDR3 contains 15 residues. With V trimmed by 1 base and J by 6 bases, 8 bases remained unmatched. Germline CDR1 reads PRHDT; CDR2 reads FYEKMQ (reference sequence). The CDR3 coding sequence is TGTGCCAGCAGCTTAGTTACGACAGGGGTGGGCGAGCAGTACTTC. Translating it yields CASSLVTTGVGEQYF.

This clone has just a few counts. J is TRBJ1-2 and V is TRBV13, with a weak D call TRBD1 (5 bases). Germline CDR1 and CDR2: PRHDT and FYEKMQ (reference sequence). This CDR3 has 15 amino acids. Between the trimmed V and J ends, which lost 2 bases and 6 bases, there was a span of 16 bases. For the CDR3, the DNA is TGTGCCAGCAGCTTACTAGACAGAAGCCGCGATGGCTACACCTTC. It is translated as CASSLLDRSRDGYTF.

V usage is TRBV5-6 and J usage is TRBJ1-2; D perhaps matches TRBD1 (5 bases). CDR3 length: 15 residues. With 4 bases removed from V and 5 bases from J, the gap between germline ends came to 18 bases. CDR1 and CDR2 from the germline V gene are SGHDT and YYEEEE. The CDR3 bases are TGTGCCAGCAGCCTAGGGGCTACAGGTCCTTATGGCTACACCTTC. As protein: CASSLGATGPYGYTF.

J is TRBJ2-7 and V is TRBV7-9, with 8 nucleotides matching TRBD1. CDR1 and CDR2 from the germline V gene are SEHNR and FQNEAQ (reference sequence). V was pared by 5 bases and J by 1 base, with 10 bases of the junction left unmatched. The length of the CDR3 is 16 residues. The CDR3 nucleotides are TGTGCCAGCAGCCTGAACGACAGGGGTCGGTCCTACGAGCAGTACTTC. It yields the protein CASSLNDRGRSYEQYF.

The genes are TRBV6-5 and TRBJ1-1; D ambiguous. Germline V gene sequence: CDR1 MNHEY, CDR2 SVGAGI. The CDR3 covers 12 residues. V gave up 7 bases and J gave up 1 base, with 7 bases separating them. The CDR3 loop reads CASNGANTEAFF. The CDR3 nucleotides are TGTGCCAGCAACGGAGCGAACACTGAAGCTTTCTTT.

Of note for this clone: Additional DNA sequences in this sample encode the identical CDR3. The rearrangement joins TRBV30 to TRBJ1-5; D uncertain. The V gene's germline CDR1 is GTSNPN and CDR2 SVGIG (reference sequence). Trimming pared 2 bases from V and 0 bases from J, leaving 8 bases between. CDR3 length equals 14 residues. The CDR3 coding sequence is TGTGCCTGGAGTACGGGGATTAGCAATCAGCCCCAGCATTTT. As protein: CAWSTGISNQPQHF. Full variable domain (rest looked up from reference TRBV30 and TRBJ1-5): SQTIHQWPATLVQPVGSPLSLECTVEGTSNPNLYWYRQAAGRGLQLLFYSVGIGQISSEVPQNLSASRPQDRQFILSSKKLLLSDSGFYLCAWSTGISNQPQHFGDGTRLSIL.

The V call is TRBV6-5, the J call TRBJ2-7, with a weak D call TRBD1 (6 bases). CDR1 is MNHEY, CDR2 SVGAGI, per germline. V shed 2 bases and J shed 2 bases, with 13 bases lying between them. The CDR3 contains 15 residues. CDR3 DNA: TGTGCCAGCAGTTACACCTCGACAGGCCCCTACGAGCAGTACTTC. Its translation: CASSYTSTGPYEQYF.

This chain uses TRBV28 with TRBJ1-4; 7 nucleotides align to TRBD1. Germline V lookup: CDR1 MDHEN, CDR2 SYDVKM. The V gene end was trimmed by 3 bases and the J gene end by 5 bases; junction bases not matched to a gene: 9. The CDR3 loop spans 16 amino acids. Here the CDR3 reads CASSFLGGRRNEKLFF. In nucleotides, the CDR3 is TGTGCCAGCAGTTTCCTAGGGGGCAGGAGAAATGAAAAACTGTTTTTT.

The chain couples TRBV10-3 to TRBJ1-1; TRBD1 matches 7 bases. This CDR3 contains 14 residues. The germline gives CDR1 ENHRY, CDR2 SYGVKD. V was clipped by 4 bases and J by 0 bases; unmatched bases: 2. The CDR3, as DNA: TGTGCCATCAGTGGCACAGGGGTGAACACTGAAGCTTTCTTT. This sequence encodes CAISGTGVNTEAFF.

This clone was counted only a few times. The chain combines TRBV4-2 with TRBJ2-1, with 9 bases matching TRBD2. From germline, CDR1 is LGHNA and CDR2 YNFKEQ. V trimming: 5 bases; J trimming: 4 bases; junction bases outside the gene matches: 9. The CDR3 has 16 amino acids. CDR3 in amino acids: CASSGDFSGSYNEQFF. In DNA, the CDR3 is TGTGCCAGCAGCGGAGACTTTAGCGGGAGTTACAATGAGCAGTTCTTC.

The CDR3 DNA sequence: TGTGCCAGCAGTTACTCGGCAGGGAATGAGCAGTTCTTC. Its protein is CASSYSAGNEQFF. The chain uses TRBV6-6 and TRBJ2-1; tentatively, D is TRBD1 (5 bases). V was clipped by 0 bases and J by 7 bases, with 7 bases between them. Germline V CDR1 and CDR2: MNHNY, SVGAGI (reference sequence). CDR3 length equals 13 residues.

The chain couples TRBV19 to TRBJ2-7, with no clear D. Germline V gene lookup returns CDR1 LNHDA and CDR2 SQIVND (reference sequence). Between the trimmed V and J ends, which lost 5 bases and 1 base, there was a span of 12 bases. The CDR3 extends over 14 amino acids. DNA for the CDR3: TGTGCCAGTAGTGCGGCAGACTTATCCTACGAGCAGTACTTC. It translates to CASSAADLSYEQYF.

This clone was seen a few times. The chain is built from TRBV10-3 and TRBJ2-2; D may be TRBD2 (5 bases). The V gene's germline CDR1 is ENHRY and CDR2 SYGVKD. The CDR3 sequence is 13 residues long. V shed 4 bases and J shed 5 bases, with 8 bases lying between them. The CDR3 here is CAISVDWTGELFF. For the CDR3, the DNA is TGTGCCATCAGTGTGGACTGGACCGGGGAGCTGTTTTTT.

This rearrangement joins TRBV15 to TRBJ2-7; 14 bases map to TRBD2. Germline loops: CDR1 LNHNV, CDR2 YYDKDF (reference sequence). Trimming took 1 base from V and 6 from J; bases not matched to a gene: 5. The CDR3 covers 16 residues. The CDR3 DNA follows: TGTGCCACCAGCAGAGTAGGGACTAGCGGGAGTGCCGAGCAGTACTTC. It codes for CATSRVGTSGSAEQYF.

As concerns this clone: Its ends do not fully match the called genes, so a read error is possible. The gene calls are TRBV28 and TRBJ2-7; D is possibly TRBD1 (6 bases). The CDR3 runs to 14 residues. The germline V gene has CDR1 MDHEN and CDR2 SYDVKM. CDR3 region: CASSEGRGGRNHFF. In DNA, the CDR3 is TGTGCCAGCAGTGAAGGCAGGGGCGGTCGGAATCATTTCTTC.

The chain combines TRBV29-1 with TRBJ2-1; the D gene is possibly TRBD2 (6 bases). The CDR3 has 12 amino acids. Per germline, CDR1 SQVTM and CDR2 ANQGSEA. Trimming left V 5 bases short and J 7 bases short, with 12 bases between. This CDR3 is CSVIGGRNEQFF. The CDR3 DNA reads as TGCAGCGTTATTGGAGGGCGGAATGAGCAGTTCTTC.

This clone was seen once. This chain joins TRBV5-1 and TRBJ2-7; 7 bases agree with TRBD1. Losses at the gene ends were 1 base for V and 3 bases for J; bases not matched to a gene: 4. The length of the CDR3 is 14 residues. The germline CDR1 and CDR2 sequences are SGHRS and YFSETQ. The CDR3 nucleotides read TGCGCCAGCAGCTTGCGGGACAGATACTACGAGCAGTACTTC. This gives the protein CASSLRDRYYEQYF.

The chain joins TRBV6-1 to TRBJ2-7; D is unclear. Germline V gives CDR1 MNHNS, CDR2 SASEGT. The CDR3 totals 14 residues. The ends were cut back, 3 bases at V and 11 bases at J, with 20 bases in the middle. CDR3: CASSEGAPGAVKYF. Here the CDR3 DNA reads TGTGCCAGCAGTGAGGGCGCCCCTGGTGCCGTGAAGTACTTC.

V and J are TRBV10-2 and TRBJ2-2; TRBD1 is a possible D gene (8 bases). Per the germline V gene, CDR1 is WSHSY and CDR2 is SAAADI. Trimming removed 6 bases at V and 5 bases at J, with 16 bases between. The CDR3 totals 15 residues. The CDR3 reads CASSATGEGTGELFF. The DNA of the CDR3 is TGCGCCAGCAGCGCGACAGGGGAGGGAACCGGGGAGCTGTTTTTT.

CDR3 sequence: CASSLGQGTQPQHF. Here the CDR3 DNA reads TGTGCCAGCAGCTTAGGACAGGGGACTCAGCCCCAGCATTTT. The gene calls are TRBV7-9 and TRBJ1-5; TRBD1 aligns across 8 bases. Germline trimming cut 1 base from V and 6 bases from J; bases unmatched to any gene: 2. Per germline, CDR1 SEHNR and CDR2 FQNEAQ (reference sequence). The CDR3 extends over 14 amino acids. The full variable domain, with the rest looked up from reference TRBV7-9 and TRBJ1-5, is DTGVSQNPRHKITKRGQNVTFRCDPISEHNRLYWYRQTLGQGPEFLTYFQNEAQLEKSRLLSDRFSAERPKGSFSTLEIQRTEQGDSAMYLCASSLGQGTQPQHFGDGTRLSIL.

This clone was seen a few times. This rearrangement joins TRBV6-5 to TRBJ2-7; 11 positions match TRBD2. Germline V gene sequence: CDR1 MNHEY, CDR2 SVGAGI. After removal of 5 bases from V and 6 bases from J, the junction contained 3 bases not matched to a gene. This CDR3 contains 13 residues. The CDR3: CASSLLAGVEQYF. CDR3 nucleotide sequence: TGTGCCAGCAGTCTACTAGCGGGAGTCGAGCAGTACTTC.